The 28 T cell receptor beta chains in this list originate from one sample, sequenced in a study of T cell responses to AZD1222 COVID-19 vaccine (dated by TCRdb to the early 2020s). Read against the paper, the sample's time point label means: about 28 days (+/-7) after the second vaccine dose. The treatment or condition tag for this specimen amounts to: meningococcal conjugate vaccine given as trial control. The library was obtained by the immunoSEQ multiplex PCR assay. TCRdb took over this immuneACCESS table, retaining in-frame rearrangements with V and J assigned. Such tables are incomplete; in checked studies, under half of the missing clones stem from an unresolved V gene, and the remainder is unexplained. This sample holds approximately 150,000 clones; around 89% were observed only once. The ten largest clones capture roughly 4% of the sample. Sequencing used peripheral blood, obtained 28 days after the second dose of the MenACWY control vaccine. Receptors were obtained from an adult who received the MenACWY meningococcal vaccine as a control.

This clone was counted a single time. The chain links TRBV5-5 to TRBJ2-3, with D possibly matching TRBD2 (7 bases). Germline CDR1 reads SGHKS; CDR2 reads YYEKEE (reference sequence). The CDR3 spans 16 residues. V lost 0 bases and J 0 bases, leaving 11 bases between the germline ends. The CDR3 is CASSLVSGGSTDTQYF. The CDR3 nucleotides read TGTGCCAGCAGCTTGGTATCGGGGGGCAGCACAGATACGCAGTATTTT.

The gene calls are TRBV7-9 and TRBJ2-1; either TRBD1 or TRBD2 may fit D (5 bases each). The CDR3 is made up of 14 amino acids. CDR1 is SEHNR, CDR2 FQNEAQ, per germline (reference sequence). V was trimmed by 5 bases and J by 8 bases, leaving 16 bases between them. CDR3 sequence: CASSPSTGTDEQFF. The CDR3 DNA is TGTGCCAGCAGCCCTAGTACCGGGACCGATGAGCAGTTCTTC.

The J gene is TRBJ1-6, the V gene TRBV5-6; 7 bases line up with TRBD1. Losses at the gene ends were 4 bases for V and 10 bases for J; bases not matched to a gene: 8. Per germline, CDR1 SGHDT and CDR2 YYEEEE. This CDR3 region has 14 residues. The CDR3 loop reads CASSPRQGPSPLHF. The CDR3, as DNA: TGTGCCAGCAGCCCCCGACAGGGCCCCTCACCCCTCCACTTT.

This sequence joins TRBV19 and TRBJ2-7; 9 bases are a match to TRBD1. V was clipped by 5 bases and J by 5 bases; unmatched bases: 7. The CDR3 is 14 residues long. Germline V gene data show CDR1 as LNHDA and CDR2 as SQIVND (reference sequence). In nucleotides, the CDR3 is TGTGCCAGTAGTCCCGGGACAGGGTCCCACGAGCAGTACTTC. Translation gives CASSPGTGSHEQYF.

The V and J genes are TRBV3-1 (or the pseudogene TRBV3-2) and TRBJ1-1; 8 nucleotides agree with TRBD1. The germline gives CDR1 LGHDT, CDR2 YNNKEL (reference sequence). The ends lost 1 base at V and 0 bases at J; junction bases unmatched: 7. The CDR3 is 17 residues long. CDR3 amino acids: CASSQGPGGALNTEAFF. As DNA, the CDR3 is TGTGCCAGCAGCCAAGGCCCAGGGGGCGCTCTGAACACTGAAGCTTTCTTT.

The gene calls are TRBV10-3 and TRBJ2-7; D is perhaps TRBD1 (5 bases). Germline assignment: CDR1 ENHRY and CDR2 SYGVKD. This CDR3 spans 16 amino acids. With 3 bases removed from V and 4 bases from J, the gap between germline ends came to 19 bases. The CDR3 nucleotides are TGTGCCATCAGTGAATTTCTGGCAGGGAAAGTGTACGAGCAGTACTTC. Its translation is CAISEFLAGKVYEQYF.

The rearrangement uses TRBV28 and TRBJ2-1, with 9 bases that match TRBD1. Trimming removed 6 bases from V and 4 bases from J; junction bases left unmatched: 7. The germline gives CDR1 MDHEN, CDR2 SYDVKM. This CDR3 region has 15 residues. The CDR3 DNA is TGTGCCAGCAGCCCGGGGACAGGGCGTTACAATGAGCAGTTCTTC. Translating it yields CASSPGTGRYNEQFF.

This chain connects TRBV28 to TRBJ2-7; 12 bases are shared with TRBD2. V was pared by 3 bases and J by 2 bases, with 14 bases of the junction left unmatched. Looked up from germline, CDR1 is MDHEN and CDR2 is SYDVKM. The CDR3 has 19 amino acids. The CDR3 coding sequence is TGTGCCAGCAGTTTGCTTGGACTAGCGGGAAACCCAAGCCCCTACGAGCAGTACTTC. It translates to CASSLLGLAGNPSPYEQYF.

The chain links TRBV6-2 or TRBV6-3 to TRBJ1-2; no reliable D call. Germline V gives CDR1 MNHEY, CDR2 SVGEGT. The V and J ends lost 5 bases and 10 bases respectively, with 11 bases between them. The CDR3 consists of 11 residues. This chain's CDR3 is CASSPSSDYTF. The CDR3 nucleotides are TGTGCCAGCAGTCCATCAAGTGACTACACCTTC.

The chain couples TRBV6-5 to TRBJ2-5; D possibly matches TRBD1 or TRBD2 (7 bases each). This CDR3 region has 14 residues. Germline CDR1 MNHEY, CDR2 SVGAGI. Trimming left V 6 bases short and J 6 bases short, with 17 bases between. As DNA, the CDR3 is TGTGCCAGCAGCCTCGGCAGGGGGGGACAGACCCAGTACTTC. Translated: CASSLGRGGQTQYF.

CDR3 DNA: TGTGCCAGCAGCTATCCCGGGGGACCCACAGATACGCAGTATTTT. This gives the protein CASSYPGGPTDTQYF. V and J are TRBV3-1 (or the pseudogene TRBV3-2) and TRBJ2-3, with D possibly TRBD2 on 6 matching bases. V shed 5 bases and J shed 2 bases, with 14 bases lying between them. Germline-derived CDR1 and CDR2 are LGHDT and YNNKEL (reference sequence). The length of the CDR3 is 15 residues.

This clone was recorded only once. This sequence joins TRBV27 and TRBJ2-3, with 9 bases identical to TRBD1. The V gene end was trimmed by 3 bases and the J gene end by 7 bases; junction bases not matched to a gene: 11. Germline V CDR1 and CDR2: MNHEY, SMNVEV (reference sequence). This CDR3 has 16 amino acids. CDR3: CASSFLPTGGPNTQYF. The CDR3 region has the DNA TGTGCCAGCAGTTTTCTTCCGACAGGGGGACCAAATACGCAGTATTTT.

The chain carries TRBV6-1 and TRBJ1-4; D may be TRBD1 (6 bases). The CDR3 spans 14 residues. V was trimmed by 3 bases and J by 7 bases, leaving 12 bases between them. From germline, CDR1 is MNHNS and CDR2 SASEGT. This CDR3 reads CASSERGSSEKLFF. The CDR3 DNA follows: TGTGCCAGCAGTGAGAGGGGGAGCAGTGAAAAACTGTTTTTT.

The chain uses TRBV3-1 (or the pseudogene TRBV3-2) and TRBJ2-7, with D perhaps matching TRBD1 (5 bases). V shed 4 bases and J shed 1 base, with 11 bases lying between them. CDR1 is LGHDT, CDR2 YNNKEL, per germline (reference sequence). The CDR3 sequence is 14 residues long. The CDR3 here is CASSLQGDSYEQYF. The CDR3 region has the DNA TGTGCCAGCAGCCTCCAGGGTGATTCCTACGAGCAGTACTTC.

CDR3 DNA sequence: TGCGCCAGCAGCCCACAGGAAAACTATGGCTACACCTTC. Its translation: CASSPQENYGYTF. The gene calls are TRBV4-3 and TRBJ1-2; D is perhaps TRBD1 (5 bases). V lost 4 bases to trimming and J lost 2 bases, with 8 bases between them. CDR1 and CDR2 (germline): LGHNA, YSLEER. The CDR3 length is 13 residues.

J is TRBJ2-1 and V is TRBV7-9; D possibly corresponds to TRBD2 (5 bases). The CDR3 covers 16 residues. Trimming took off 1 base at V and 9 bases at J, with 19 bases between the two ends. Per germline, CDR1 SEHNR and CDR2 FQNEAQ (reference sequence). In DNA form, the CDR3 reads TGTGCCAGCAGCTTAGGGGCCAAGGGAAGTCGGGGTGAGCAGTTCTTC. Protein: CASSLGAKGSRGEQFF.

This chain connects TRBV6-5 to TRBJ2-2; D not resolved. V shed 6 bases and J shed 5 bases, with 10 bases lying between them. This CDR3 has 13 amino acids. The germline CDR1 and CDR2 sequences are MNHEY and SVGAGI. The CDR3 is CASSPVLTGELFF. The CDR3 nucleotides are TGTGCCAGCAGCCCCGTTCTTACCGGGGAGCTGTTTTTT.

This chain connects TRBV27 to TRBJ2-1; 11 bases are a match to TRBD1. Unmatched junction bases numbered 4, after V lost 2 bases and J lost 7 bases. Germline CDR1 reads MNHEY; CDR2 reads SMNVEV (reference sequence). The CDR3 covers 15 residues. DNA for the CDR3: TGTGCCAGCAGTTTAGGGACAGGGGGTTGGAATGAGCAGTTCTTC. Its translation: CASSLGTGGWNEQFF.

This chain uses TRBV7-2 with TRBJ2-7, with D perhaps matching TRBD1 (5 bases). CDR3 length equals 14 residues. With 0 bases removed from V and 4 bases from J, the gap between germline ends came to 10 bases. The germline V gene encodes CDR1 SGHTA and CDR2 FQGNSA. The CDR3 here is CASSLAAGYYEQYF. For the CDR3, the DNA is TGTGCCAGCAGCTTAGCAGCAGGGTATTACGAGCAGTACTTC.

The genes are TRBV30 and TRBJ1-4, with TRBD1 matching 8 bases. Germline CDR1 and CDR2: GTSNPN and SVGIG (reference sequence). This CDR3 contains 15 residues. V was clipped by 2 bases and J by 10 bases; unmatched bases: 12. CDR3 loop: CAWSPPGTGRGKLFF. CDR3 nucleotides: TGTGCCTGGAGTCCCCCCGGGACAGGTCGAGGAAAACTGTTTTTT.

In its sample, this clone was seen once. The rearrangement joins TRBV29-1 to TRBJ2-5; D possibly corresponds to TRBD2 (6 bases). The germline CDR1 and CDR2 sequences are SQVTM and ANQGSEA. The CDR3 covers 13 residues. The V gene lost 5 bases and the J gene lost 2 bases, with 12 bases spanning the gap. The DNA of the CDR3 is TGCAGCGTTACGGCGGGACCACAAGAGACCCAGTACTTC. Its translation: CSVTAGPQETQYF.

This rearrangement joins TRBV18 to TRBJ2-1, with 10 positions matching TRBD2. The V segment lost 1 base and the J segment 8 bases; nucleotides outside the gene matches: 14. CDR3 length: 18 amino acids. The germline V gene encodes CDR1 KGHSH and CDR2 LQKENI. CDR3 DNA sequence: TGTGCCAGCTCACCACAAGCTAGCGGGAGTTGGGTTTCGGATGAGCAGTTCTTC. Translation: CASSPQASGSWVSDEQFF. The full variable domain, with the rest looked up from reference TRBV18 and TRBJ2-1, is NAGVMQNPRHLVRRRGQEARLRCSPMKGHSHVYWYRQLPEEGLKFMVYLQKENIIDESGMPKERFSAEFPKEGPSILRIQQVVRGDSAAYFCASSPQASGSWVSDEQFFGPGTRLTVL.

V and J are TRBV6-1 and TRBJ1-6; 8 bases are shared with TRBD1. CDR1 MNHNS and CDR2 SASEGT come from the germline V gene. The CDR3 runs to 16 residues. Trimming cost V 2 bases and J 9 bases; bases outside gene matches: 9. The CDR3 DNA sequence: TGTGCCAGCAGTGAAATAGGAGACAGGGGACTTTCACCCCTCCACTTT. It yields the protein CASSEIGDRGLSPLHF.

This chain links TRBV18 with TRBJ1-6, with 8 bases lining up with TRBD1. The V gene end was trimmed by 1 base and the J gene end by 0 bases; junction bases not matched to a gene: 17. Germline V CDR1 and CDR2: KGHSH, LQKENI. This CDR3 is built from 22 residues. The CDR3 sequence is CASSPRIFRTGNYSSYNSPLHF. The DNA for the CDR3 is TGTGCCAGCTCACCACGAATTTTTCGGACAGGGAATTACAGCTCCTATAATTCACCCCTCCACTTT.

This rearrangement joins TRBV28 to TRBJ2-2, with D maybe TRBD2 (6 bases). V was cut by 7 bases and J by 6 bases, with 18 bases left in between. Germline V lookup: CDR1 MDHEN, CDR2 SYDVKM. This CDR3 region has 15 residues. The CDR3 DNA reads as TGTGCCAGCACCGAAACCTGGAGGGAAGCCGGGGAGCTGTTTTTT. This sequence encodes CASTETWREAGELFF.

This sequence joins TRBV28 and TRBJ2-7; D gene ambiguous. Trimming removed 6 bases at V and 4 bases at J, with 10 bases between. The CDR3 runs to 12 residues. The V gene's germline CDR1 is MDHEN and CDR2 SYDVKM. Here the CDR3 reads CASSPNGYEQYF. DNA for the CDR3: TGTGCCAGCAGCCCCAATGGTTACGAGCAGTACTTC.

The sample holds a few counts of this clone. The chain recombines TRBV28 with TRBJ1-5; D unresolved. CDR1 and CDR2 from the germline V gene are MDHEN and SYDVKM. Trimming cost V 7 bases and J 6 bases, with 19 bases left between them. This CDR3 region has 15 residues. CDR3 amino acids: CASTNGGDRTQPQHF. CDR3 coding DNA: TGTGCCAGCACCAATGGCGGGGATCGGACTCAGCCCCAGCATTTT.

V gene TRBV28 combines with J gene TRBJ1-1; 7 bases align to TRBD1. The junction had 6 bases not matched to a gene; V was cut back by 5 bases and J by 0 bases. Per the germline V gene, CDR1 is MDHEN and CDR2 is SYDVKM. CDR3 length: 15 residues. Here the CDR3 DNA reads TGTGCCAGCAGTGCCTCCGGGACAGTGAACACTGAAGCTTTCTTT. Translation: CASSASGTVNTEAFF.